The sample holds a few counts of the clone carrying this T cell receptor (beta chain). Its antigen is not known. The sample is drawn from a study of human T cells and chemical hapten exposure. For the study at large: Minor pooled library volume differences mainly drove per-sample TCR yield variation. General study findings and limits: Among TCRs, those above 1 in 1000 frequency were unaffected by DPC sensitization.

Time point given: healthy volunteer bleed at 2 weeks. Whole blood that had not been fractionated was the source of extracted total RNA. In the library, unique molecular identifiers were attached to individual cDNA molecules. TCRdb reprocessed the RACE reads via MiXCR and lists one record per CDR3 protein. The table has roughly 130,000 distinct CDR3 sequences, about 9.4% seen once. V shed 3 bases and J 1 base; nucleotides not matched to a gene: 4. This CDR3 has 15 amino acids. The specimen was whole blood. The sequence came from a male donor in good health. Some clones in this sample may be carry-over from other donors' samples. The chain uses TRBV12-3 or TRBV12-4 and TRBJ2-3, with 7 positions matching TRBD2. This chain's CDR3 is CASSLSGAGTDTQYF. CDR3 in DNA: TGTGCCAGCAGTTTGAGCGGGGCGGGCACAGATACGCAGTATTTT.